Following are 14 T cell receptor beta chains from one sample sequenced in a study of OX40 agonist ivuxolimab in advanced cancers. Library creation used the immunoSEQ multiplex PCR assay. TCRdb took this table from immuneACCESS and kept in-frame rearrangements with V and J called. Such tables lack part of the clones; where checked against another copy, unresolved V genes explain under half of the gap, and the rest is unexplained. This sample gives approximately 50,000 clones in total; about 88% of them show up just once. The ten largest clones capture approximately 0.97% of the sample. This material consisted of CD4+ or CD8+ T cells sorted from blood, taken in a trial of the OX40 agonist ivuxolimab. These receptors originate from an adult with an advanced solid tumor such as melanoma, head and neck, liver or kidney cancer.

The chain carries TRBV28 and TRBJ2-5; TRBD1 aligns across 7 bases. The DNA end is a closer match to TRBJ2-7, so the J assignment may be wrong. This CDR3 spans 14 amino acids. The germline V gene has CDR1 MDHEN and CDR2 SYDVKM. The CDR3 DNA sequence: TGTGCCAGCAGTTCTTGGACAGGACACTACGAGCAGTACTTC. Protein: CASSSWTGHYEQYF.

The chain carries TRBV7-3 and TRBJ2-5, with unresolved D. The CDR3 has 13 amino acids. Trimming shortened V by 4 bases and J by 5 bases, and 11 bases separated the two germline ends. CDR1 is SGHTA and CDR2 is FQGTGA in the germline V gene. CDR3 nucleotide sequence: TGTGCCAGCAGCTCCCCCCCCGGGGAGACCCAGTACTTC. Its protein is CASSSPPGETQYF.

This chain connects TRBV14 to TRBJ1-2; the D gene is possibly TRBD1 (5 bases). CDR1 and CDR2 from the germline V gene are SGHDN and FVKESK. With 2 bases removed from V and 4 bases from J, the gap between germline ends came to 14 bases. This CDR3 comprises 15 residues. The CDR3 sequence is CASSQIRGVVYGYTF. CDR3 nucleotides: TGTGCCAGCAGCCAAATTCGGGGGGTGGTCTATGGCTACACCTTC.

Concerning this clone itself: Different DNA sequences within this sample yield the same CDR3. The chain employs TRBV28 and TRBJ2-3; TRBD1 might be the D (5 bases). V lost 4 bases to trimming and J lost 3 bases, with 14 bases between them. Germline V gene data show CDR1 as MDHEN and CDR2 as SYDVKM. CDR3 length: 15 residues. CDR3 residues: CASSWQGSSTDTQYF. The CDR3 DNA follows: TGTGCCAGCAGTTGGCAGGGTTCTAGTACAGATACGCAGTATTTT.

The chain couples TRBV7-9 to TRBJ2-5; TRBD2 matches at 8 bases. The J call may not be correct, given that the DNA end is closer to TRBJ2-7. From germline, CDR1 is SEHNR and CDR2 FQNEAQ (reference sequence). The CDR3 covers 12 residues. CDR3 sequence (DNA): TGTGCCAGCAGCTTTAGCGGGGTCGAGCAGTACTTC. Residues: CASSFSGVEQYF.

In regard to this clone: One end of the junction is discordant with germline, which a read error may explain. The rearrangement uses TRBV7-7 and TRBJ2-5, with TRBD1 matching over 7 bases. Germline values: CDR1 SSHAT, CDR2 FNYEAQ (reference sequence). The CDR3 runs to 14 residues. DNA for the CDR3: TGTGCTAGCAGCCCGTGGGACAGCCAAGAGACCCAGTACTTC. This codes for CASSPWDSQETQYF.

CDR3 loop: CSVMGRQMNTEAFF. DNA for the CDR3: TGCAGCGTTATGGGCAGGCAGATGAACACTGAAGCTTTCTTT. This sequence joins TRBV29-1 and TRBJ1-1; the D is unclear. CDR3 length: 14 residues. The V end was cut by 5 bases, the J end by 0 bases, with 13 bases between. Germline lookup yields CDR1 SQVTM and CDR2 ANQGSEA. Variable domain in full (rest from reference TRBV29-1 and TRBJ1-1): SAVISQKPSRDICQRGTSLTIQCQVDSQVTMMFWYRQQPGQSLTLIATANQGSEATYESGFVIDKFPISRPNLTFSTLTVSNMSPEDSSIYLCSVMGRQMNTEAFFGQGTRLTVV.

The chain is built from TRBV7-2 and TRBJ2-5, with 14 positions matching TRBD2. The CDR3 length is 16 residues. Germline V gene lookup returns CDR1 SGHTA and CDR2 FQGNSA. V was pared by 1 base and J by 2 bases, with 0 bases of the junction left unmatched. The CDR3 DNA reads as TGTGCCAGCAGCTTAGGACTAGCGGGAGGGCAAGAGACCCAGTACTTC. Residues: CASSLGLAGGQETQYF.

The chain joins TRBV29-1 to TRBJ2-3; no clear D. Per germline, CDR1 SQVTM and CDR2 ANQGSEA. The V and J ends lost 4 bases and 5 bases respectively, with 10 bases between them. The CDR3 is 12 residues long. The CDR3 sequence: CSVGAGQDTQYF. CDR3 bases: TGCAGCGTTGGGGCAGGTCAAGATACGCAGTATTTT.

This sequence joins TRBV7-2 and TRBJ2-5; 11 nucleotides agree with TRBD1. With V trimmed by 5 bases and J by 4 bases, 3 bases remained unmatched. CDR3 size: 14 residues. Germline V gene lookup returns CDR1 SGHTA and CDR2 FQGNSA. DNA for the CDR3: TGTGCCAGCAGCCCGGACAGGGGGCTAGAGACCCAGTACTTC. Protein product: CASSPDRGLETQYF.

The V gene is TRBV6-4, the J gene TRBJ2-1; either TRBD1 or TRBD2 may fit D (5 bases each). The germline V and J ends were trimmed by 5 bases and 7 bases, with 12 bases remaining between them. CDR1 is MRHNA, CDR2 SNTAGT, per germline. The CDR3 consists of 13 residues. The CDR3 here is CASSPGTVNEQFF. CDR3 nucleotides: TGTGCCAGCAGTCCCGGGACCGTAAATGAGCAGTTCTTC.

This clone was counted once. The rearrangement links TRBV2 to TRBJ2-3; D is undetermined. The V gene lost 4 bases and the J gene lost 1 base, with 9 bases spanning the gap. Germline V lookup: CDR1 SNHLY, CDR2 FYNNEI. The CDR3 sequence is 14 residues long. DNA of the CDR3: TGTGCCAGCAGTGCGGACCGTGGCACAGATACGCAGTATTTT. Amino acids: CASSADRGTDTQYF. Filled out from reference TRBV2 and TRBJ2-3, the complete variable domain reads EPEVTQTPSHQVTQMGQEVILRCVPISNHLYFYWYRQILGQKVEFLVSFYNNEISEKSEIFDDQFSVERPDGSNFTLKIRSTKLEDSAMYFCASSADRGTDTQYFGPGTRLTVL.

The CDR3 loop reads CASSVEGFQPQHF. DNA for the CDR3: TGTGCCAGCAGCGTAGAAGGGTTTCAGCCCCAGCATTTT. The V gene is TRBV9, the J gene TRBJ1-5; no clear D gene. This CDR3 has 13 residues. Germline V gives CDR1 SGDLS, CDR2 YYNGEE. Trimming took 0 bases from V and 6 from J, leaving 7 bases between them.

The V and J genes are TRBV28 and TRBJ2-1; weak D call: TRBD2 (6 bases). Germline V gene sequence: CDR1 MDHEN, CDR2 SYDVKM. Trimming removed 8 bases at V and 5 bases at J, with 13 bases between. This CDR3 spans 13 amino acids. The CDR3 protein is CASWTNQDNEQFF. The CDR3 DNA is TGTGCCAGCTGGACTAACCAAGACAATGAGCAGTTCTTC.